This record looks at one TCR beta chain sequence and its context. Its antigen remains unidentified. This entry belongs to a study of shared clonotypes between healthy human individuals. Libraries were prepared by immunoSEQ multiplex PCR; TCRdb keeps only in-frame clonotypes and omits some of them. The top ten clones hold 0.3% to 0.4% of a sample with a few million clones, approximately 95% of them seen once. All donors were Caucasian adults living in Nashville, Tennessee. Study results and caveats: A reduction in generation probabilities was seen for non-shared clonotypes relative to those shared by all four donors.

The CDR3 length is 16 residues. The V gene's germline CDR1 is SGHVS and CDR2 FQNEAQ. J gave up 1 base and V 2 bases, and 6 bases lay outside the gene matches. Sample: naive CD4+ T cells from PBMCs. As for subset: CD45RA+ positively selected. J is TRBJ2-7 and V is TRBV7-8; 9 nucleotides line up with TRBD1. The TCR originated in a young man in good health. Some clones in this sample may be carry-over from other donors' samples. The CDR3 bases are TGTGCCAGCAGCTTACGTACGGGACAGGGATCCTACGAGCAGTACTTC. Protein sequence: CASSLRTGQGSYEQYF.